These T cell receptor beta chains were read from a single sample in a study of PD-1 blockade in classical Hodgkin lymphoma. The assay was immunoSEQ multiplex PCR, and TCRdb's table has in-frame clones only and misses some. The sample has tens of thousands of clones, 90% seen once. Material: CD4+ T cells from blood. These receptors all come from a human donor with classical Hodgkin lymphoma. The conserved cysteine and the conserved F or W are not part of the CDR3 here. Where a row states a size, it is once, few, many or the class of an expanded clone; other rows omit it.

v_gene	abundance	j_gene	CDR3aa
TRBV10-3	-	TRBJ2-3	AIRTSRDFADTQY
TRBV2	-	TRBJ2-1	ASRRGSGGMYNEQF
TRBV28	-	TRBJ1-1	ASSTNRGGFPEAF
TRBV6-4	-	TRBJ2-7	ASSGAGGSYEQY
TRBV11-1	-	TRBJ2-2	ASSLPRTGWNTGELF
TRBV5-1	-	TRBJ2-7	ASSLKGNLEQY
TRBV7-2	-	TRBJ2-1	ASSSWTSSYNEQF
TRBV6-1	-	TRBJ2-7	ASSEQMGYEQY
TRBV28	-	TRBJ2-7	ASSLSTSGARDEQY
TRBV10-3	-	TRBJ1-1	AISDPRGRRDTEAF
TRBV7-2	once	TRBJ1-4	ASSLDQQGFGEKLF
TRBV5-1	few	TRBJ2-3	ASSLANVGTDTQY
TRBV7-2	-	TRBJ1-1	ASSRGWNTEAF
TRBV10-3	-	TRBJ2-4	AIRIQGRQNLAKNIQY
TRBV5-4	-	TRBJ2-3	ASSGGAGARDTQY
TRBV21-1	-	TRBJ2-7	ASSNPMTSGFCAGYEQY
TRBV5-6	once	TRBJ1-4	ASSLQEAHPNEKLF